This is a list of T cell receptor beta chains from one sample in a study of T cells of healthy individuals. TCRdb called the 5' RACE reads again in MiXCR, with one record for every CDR3 protein. The sample has some 85,000 distinct CDR3 sequences, about 5.5% seen once. The receptors originated from a female donor in good health. CDR3s include the opening cysteine and the closing phenylalanine or tryptophan. Fields, in order: V gene, J gene, clone size, D gene, CDR3 protein, CDR3 DNA. D genes are given only for firm matches. Clone size appears in some rows only: once, few, many, or a class for an expanded clone.

>TRBV5-1|TRBJ1-1|few|TRBD1
CASSPDRGGTEAFF
TGCGCCAGCAGCCCCGACAGGGGGGGCACTGAAGCTTTCTTT
>TRBV28|TRBJ1-3|many|.
CAMSPGDSGNTIYF
TGTGCCATGTCGCCGGGCGACTCTGGAAACACCATATATTTT
>TRBV6-2/TRBV6-3|TRBJ2-2|many|.
CASSPSWGSGELFF
TGTGCCAGCAGCCCCTCCTGGGGATCCGGGGAGCTGTTTTTT
>TRBV9|TRBJ1-5|few|.
CASSRDPLLPQHF
TGTGCCAGCAGTCGGGACCCTCTATTACCCCAGCATTTT
>TRBV9|TRBJ1-1|few|.
CASSAEGGNTEAFF
TGTGCCAGCAGCGCGGAGGGCGGGAACACTGAAGCTTTCTTT
>TRBV9|TRBJ2-2|few|.
CASSVGQSYNTGELFF
TGTGCCAGCAGCGTCGGACAGTCTTACAACACCGGGGAGCTGTTTTTT
>TRBV2|TRBJ2-7|many|.
CASSLPTGTINEQYF
TGTGCCAGCAGCCTCCCTACTGGGACAATTAACGAGCAGTACTTC
>TRBV9|TRBJ2-6|many|.
CASSVESGANVLTF
TGTGCCAGCAGCGTAGAATCTGGGGCCAACGTCCTGACTTTC
>TRBV20-1|TRBJ2-7|many|TRBD2
CSANPGTSGTYEQYF
TGCAGTGCTAACCCAGGGACTAGCGGGACCTACGAGCAGTACTTC
>TRBV6-5|TRBJ2-7|many|TRBD2
CASSSEGGPPYEQYF
TGTGCCAGCAGTTCCGAGGGAGGGCCCCCCTACGAGCAGTACTTC
>TRBV28|TRBJ1-2|many|.
CASSSSYGYTF
TGTGCCAGCAGTTCCAGTTATGGCTACACCTTC
>TRBV2|TRBJ2-5|many|.
CASRRTATGSASAAETQYF
TGTGCCAGCAGGCGGACAGCTACCGGGTCGGCTTCTGCGGCAGAGACCCAGTACTTC
>TRBV7-2|TRBJ2-1|many|.
CASSLQGTPYNEQFF
TGTGCCAGCAGCTTACAGGGGACCCCTTACAATGAGCAGTTCTTC
>TRBV30|TRBJ2-3|.|.
CAWSQRADTQYF
TGTGCCTGGAGTCAGAGGGCAGATACGCAGTATTTT
>TRBV25-1|TRBJ2-7|.|.
CASKRESYEQYF
TGTGCCAGCAAACGGGAGAGCTACGAGCAGTACTTC
>TRBV29-1|TRBJ1-1|once|TRBD1
CSVETLDRATEAFF
TGCAGCGTTGAAACCCTGGACAGGGCCACTGAAGCTTTCTTT
>TRBV4-1|TRBJ2-6|.|.
CASRPPGWANVLTF
TGCGCCAGCAGGCCTCCAGGTTGGGCCAACGTCCTGACTTTC
>TRBV7-9|TRBJ1-2|many|.
CASSPQGNYGYTF
TGTGCCAGCAGTCCCCAGGGAAACTATGGCTACACCTTC
>TRBV6-5|TRBJ1-4|few|TRBD1
CASSPTGGGEKLFF
TGTGCCAGCAGCCCGACAGGGGGGGGGGAAAAACTGTTTTTT
>TRBV29-1|TRBJ2-6|many|.
CSVPASGANVLTF
TGCAGCGTTCCGGCCTCTGGGGCCAACGTCCTGACTTTC
>TRBV5-6|TRBJ1-5|many|.
CASSRINQPQHF
TGTGCCAGCAGCCGAATTAATCAGCCCCAGCATTTT
>TRBV7-2|TRBJ2-7|many|TRBD1
CASSPDRGRTYEQYF
TGTGCCAGCAGCCCGGACAGGGGGCGTACCTACGAGCAGTACTTC
>TRBV6-1|TRBJ1-2|few|TRBD1
CASRGTDRGDYGYTF
TGTGCCAGCAGGGGGACGGACAGGGGGGACTATGGCTACACCTTC
>TRBV2|TRBJ1-2|.|.
CAITPRGKANYGYTF
TGTGCCATCACCCCTAGAGGGAAAGCTAACTATGGCTACACCTTC
>TRBV11-2|TRBJ2-3|few|TRBD2
CASSLAVLAGGVTQYF
TGTGCCAGCAGCTTAGCGGTCCTAGCGGGAGGTGTTACGCAGTATTTT
>TRBV12-3/TRBV12-4|TRBJ2-1|.|TRBD2
CASSLSRAGAGEQFF
TGTGCCAGCAGTTTATCACGAGCGGGAGCGGGTGAGCAGTTCTTC
>TRBV24-1|TRBJ2-1|many|TRBD1
CATSLTGSSNEQFF
TGTGCCACCAGCCTGACAGGGTCAAGCAATGAGCAGTTCTTC
>TRBV7-2|TRBJ1-6|many|TRBD1
CASSLAGTGAIYNSPLHF
TGTGCCAGCAGCTTAGCGGGGACAGGGGCAATTTATAATTCACCCCTCCACTTT
>TRBV30|TRBJ2-3|.|TRBD2
CAWSVNPSGFTDTQYF
TGTGCCTGGAGTGTAAACCCTAGCGGATTCACAGATACGCAGTATTTT
>TRBV27|TRBJ1-1|few|.
CASSRWTEAFF
TGTGCCAGCAGTCGTTGGACTGAAGCTTTCTTT
>TRBV6-1|TRBJ1-1|few|TRBD1
CASTRTGSNTEAFF
TGTGCCAGCACCAGGACAGGATCGAACACTGAAGCTTTCTTT
>TRBV27|TRBJ1-2|.|TRBD1
CASSYLPGTGDGYTF
TGTGCCAGCAGTTACCTCCCCGGGACAGGGGATGGCTACACCTTC
>TRBV27|TRBJ2-3|many|TRBD2
CASSRLASGRSTDTQYF
TGTGCCAGCAGCCGTTTAGCCAGCGGGAGGTCGACAGATACGCAGTATTTT
>TRBV7-2|TRBJ2-7|few|TRBD1
CASRWDRGSYEQYF
TGTGCCAGCAGGTGGGACAGGGGCTCCTACGAGCAGTACTTC
>TRBV27|TRBJ1-4|.|.
CASSLALGNEKLFF
TGTGCCAGCAGTTTAGCACTGGGGAATGAAAAACTGTTTTTT